Each of the 27 T cell receptor beta chains below was sequenced from the same sample in a study of control samples from healthy donors and cancer patients. Assay: immunoSEQ multiplex PCR; the TCRdb copy retains only in-frame clones and omits some. The table lists tens of thousands of clones, 90% to 95% of them singletons. Material for sequencing was blood. The receptors were gathered from a man between 45 and 60 years old in good health.

CDR3 nucleotide sequence: TGTGCCAGCAGTGAGCCGGGACAGATGACTGAAGCTTTCTTT. Translated, it gives CASSEPGQMTEAFF. The rearrangement uses TRBV6-1 and TRBJ1-1; TRBD1 matches 7 bases. V gave up 3 bases and J gave up 5 bases; unmatched junction bases: 6. CDR3 size: 14 residues. Germline values: CDR1 MNHNS, CDR2 SASEGT.

This clone has a single count. The rearrangement joins TRBV7-6 to TRBJ2-1; no firm D call. Germline CDR1 SGHVS, CDR2 FNYEAQ. The CDR3 loop spans 12 amino acids. Trimming left V 0 bases short and J 8 bases short, with 5 bases between. The CDR3 sequence is CASSLAGYEQFF. The CDR3 DNA reads TGTGCCAGCAGCTTAGCGGGGTATGAGCAGTTCTTC.

This rearrangement joins TRBV5-1 to TRBJ2-5; the match to TRBD2 covers 9 bases. Per the germline V gene, CDR1 is SGHRS and CDR2 is YFSETQ. The CDR3 spans 14 residues. The ends lost 4 bases at V and 5 bases at J; junction bases unmatched: 6. The CDR3 loop is CASSQDTSGETQYF. The CDR3 bases are TGCGCCAGCAGCCAAGACACTAGCGGGGAGACCCAGTACTTC.

The rearrangement links TRBV30 to TRBJ1-1; D may be TRBD1 (5 bases). Trimming took off 2 bases at V and 1 base at J, with 11 bases between the two ends. This CDR3 comprises 14 residues. Germline CDR1 GTSNPN, CDR2 SVGIG (reference sequence). The CDR3 nucleotides are TGTGCCTGGAGTCTAGGCAGGGCGAACACTGAAGCTTTCTTT. Its protein product is CAWSLGRANTEAFF.

V and J are TRBV6-5 and TRBJ1-5, with TRBD1 identical over 9 bases. With V trimmed by 4 bases and J by 0 bases, 4 bases remained unmatched. CDR1 is MNHEY and CDR2 is SVGAGI in the germline V gene. CDR3 length equals 16 residues. This CDR3 is CASSSWDRDSNQPQHF. The CDR3 bases are TGTGCCAGCAGTTCCTGGGACAGGGATAGCAATCAGCCCCAGCATTTT.

This clone turned up a few times. V and J are TRBV7-9 and TRBJ1-2, with no clear D. Trimming shortened V by 1 base and J by 4 bases, and 16 bases separated the two germline ends. Germline lookup yields CDR1 SEHNR and CDR2 FQNEAQ (reference sequence). CDR3 length: 16 amino acids. The CDR3 nucleotides read TGTGCCAGCAGCTTAGGTGGGTGGACCTATCGCTATGGCTACACCTTC. As protein: CASSLGGWTYRYGYTF.

The J gene is TRBJ1-1, the V gene TRBV14; D gene ambiguous. This CDR3 has 13 amino acids. V lost 2 bases and J lost 0, with 4 bases in between. Per the germline V gene, CDR1 is SGHDN and CDR2 is FVKESK. The CDR3 here is CASSQFMNTEAFF. In nucleotides, the CDR3 is TGTGCCAGCAGCCAATTTATGAACACTGAAGCTTTCTTT.

V usage is TRBV10-3 and J usage is TRBJ1-5; TRBD1 might be the D (5 bases). Germline V gene lookup returns CDR1 ENHRY and CDR2 SYGVKD. There are 16 residues in the CDR3. V lost 0 bases, J lost 6 bases, and 15 bases lay in between. In DNA, the CDR3 is TGTGCCATCAGTGAGTCAGGGGCCAATTGGGGTCAGCCCCAGCATTTT. This gives the protein CAISESGANWGQPQHF.

V gene TRBV5-1 combines with J gene TRBJ1-4, with a weak D call TRBD1 (5 bases). The CDR3 runs 13 residues. Germline V gene lookup returns CDR1 SGHRS and CDR2 YFSETQ. Deletions cut 5 bases from V and 2 bases from J, with 7 bases between. The CDR3 sequence: CASSSGTNEKLFF. DNA of the CDR3: TGCGCCAGCAGTTCAGGGACTAATGAAAAACTGTTTTTT.

This chain uses TRBV4-3 with TRBJ2-2; 10 bases are shared with TRBD1. Germline V gene data show CDR1 as LGHNA and CDR2 as YSLEER. The CDR3 contains 17 residues. Trimming removed 1 base from V and 5 bases from J; junction bases left unmatched: 7. For the CDR3, the DNA is TGCGCCAGCAGCCAAGTCGGACCGGGACAGGGGACCGGGGAGCTGTTTTTT. It translates to CASSQVGPGQGTGELFF.

J is TRBJ2-3 and V is TRBV5-6, with D possibly matching TRBD1 (5 bases). CDR1 is SGHDT and CDR2 is YYEEEE in the germline V gene. V was shortened by 1 base and J by 6 bases, with 15 bases between the two germline ends. This CDR3 has 15 amino acids. For the CDR3, the DNA is TGTGCCAGCAGCTTGAGCGTCAAAGGGGTGGATACGCAGTATTTT. Translation: CASSLSVKGVDTQYF.

This chain links TRBV15 with TRBJ1-5; no firm D call. The germline V gene encodes CDR1 LNHNV and CDR2 YYDKDF (reference sequence). Trimming left V 4 bases short and J 4 bases short, with 11 bases between. The CDR3 length is 14 residues. The CDR3 sequence is CATSNGGSNQPQHF. The CDR3, as DNA: TGTGCCACCAGCAATGGAGGCTCTAATCAGCCCCAGCATTTT.

The J gene is TRBJ1-2, the V gene TRBV19; tentatively, D is TRBD1 (6 bases). The V and J ends lost 6 bases and 0 bases respectively, with 14 bases between them. Germline-derived CDR1 and CDR2 are LNHDA and SQIVND (reference sequence). The CDR3 contains 15 residues. CDR3 amino acids: CASSLTGFTNYGYTF. CDR3 in DNA: TGTGCCAGTAGCCTCACAGGGTTTACTAACTATGGCTACACCTTC.

The CDR3 DNA is TGTGCCAGCAGCCCATCCGGTGGGGGGTGGGGCAACTATGGCTACACCTTC. Amino acid sequence: CASSPSGGGWGNYGYTF. This chain joins TRBV7-8 and TRBJ1-2, with a possible D match to TRBD1 (5 bases). V lost 5 bases to trimming and J lost 2 bases, with 21 bases between them. This CDR3 is built from 17 residues. Germline CDR1 reads SGHVS; CDR2 reads FQNEAQ.

The chain links TRBV5-6 to TRBJ1-6; 7 bases agree with TRBD1. The CDR3 has 16 amino acids. Trimming at V came to 3 bases and at J to 7 bases, leaving 10 bases not matched to a gene. Germline V gene lookup returns CDR1 SGHDT and CDR2 YYEEEE. Written as DNA, the CDR3 is TGTGCCAGCAGCTGGGGACAGCCTGGAGTGAATTCACCCCTCCACTTT. Translation gives CASSWGQPGVNSPLHF.

The rearrangement links TRBV21-1 to TRBJ2-7; TRBD1 reflects the table's D call only, with no check against the DNA. TRBV21-1 is annotated as a pseudogene. The CDR3 is 14 amino acids. The CDR3 region is CASSITIRVYEQYF. For the CDR3, the DNA is TGTGCCAGCAGCATTACGATCAGGGTCTACGAGCAGTACTTC.

This clone came up once. The chain employs TRBV5-1 and TRBJ2-5; D is ambiguous. Trimming left V 5 bases short and J 1 base short, with 12 bases between. Germline CDR1 SGHRS, CDR2 YFSETQ. The CDR3 length is 14 residues. For the CDR3, the DNA is TGCGCCAGCAGGAGGACCTCTCGCCAAGAGACCCAGTACTTC. It yields the protein CASRRTSRQETQYF.

CDR3 nucleotides: TGTGCCACCCAACGGGGCACTGAAGCTTTCTTT. This codes for CATQRGTEAFF. This chain joins TRBV25-1 and TRBJ1-1; D gene uncertain. The V and J ends lost 10 bases and 4 bases respectively, with 10 bases between them. CDR1 is MGHDK and CDR2 is SYGVNS in the germline V gene. CDR3 length: 11 residues.

CDR3 loop: CASSYSGVSNEQFF. The CDR3 DNA sequence: TGTGCCAGCAGTTACTCCGGAGTTTCAAATGAGCAGTTCTTC. The genes are TRBV6-6 and TRBJ2-1; D call uncertain. CDR1 is MNHNY, CDR2 SVGAGI, per germline (reference sequence). Trimming cost V 0 bases and J 7 bases, with 10 bases left between them. The CDR3 has 14 amino acids.

The chain links TRBV6-6 to TRBJ1-1, with a tentative D call TRBD1 (5 bases). V lost 6 bases and J lost 10, with 18 bases in between. This CDR3 comprises 13 residues. CDR1 is MNHNY and CDR2 is SVGAGI in the germline V gene (reference sequence). The CDR3 coding sequence is TGTGCCAGCAGCAGGGACCCAAAGGGTACAGCTTTCTTT. This translates into CASSRDPKGTAFF.

This clone showed up just once. The CDR3 DNA is TGTGCCAGTAGTATCAGACAGGGGCGTCAGCCCCAGCATTTT. Translating it yields CASSIRQGRQPQHF. This rearrangement joins TRBV19 to TRBJ1-5; 8 bases fit TRBD1. Germline CDR1 is LNHDA and CDR2 is SQIVND (reference sequence). V shed 3 bases, J shed 6 bases, and the junction held 4 bases outside the gene matches. The CDR3 is 14 amino acids.

The rearrangement uses TRBV29-1 and TRBJ1-1; D gene unclear. Germline V gives CDR1 SQVTM, CDR2 ANQGSEA. The CDR3 extends over 13 amino acids. V gave up 5 bases and J gave up 2 bases, with 12 bases separating them. CDR3 DNA: TGCAGCGTTAGTCGGTCACCAAACACTGAAGCTTTCTTT. This codes for CSVSRSPNTEAFF.

The rearrangement joins TRBV14 to TRBJ1-2; unclear D gene. Trimming took 4 bases from V and 8 from J, leaving 17 bases between them. The CDR3 is 14 amino acids. The germline gives CDR1 SGHDN, CDR2 FVKESK. The CDR3 loop is CASSPFVPKGGYTF. The CDR3 DNA sequence: TGTGCCAGCAGCCCCTTCGTCCCTAAGGGAGGCTACACCTTC.

The rearrangement joins TRBV19 to TRBJ1-5, with unresolved D. The CDR3 consists of 16 residues. Trimming pared 5 bases from V and 4 bases from J, leaving 18 bases between. The germline gives CDR1 LNHDA, CDR2 SQIVND (reference sequence). CDR3 in DNA: TGTGCCAGTAGTTCCGTCCCCAGGACGGCAAATCAGCCCCAGCATTTT. Its translation is CASSSVPRTANQPQHF.

The genes are TRBV5-1 and TRBJ2-5; TRBD1 matches at 10 bases. This CDR3 comprises 16 residues. Per germline, CDR1 SGHRS and CDR2 YFSETQ. Trimming removed 4 bases from V and 5 bases from J; junction bases left unmatched: 11. The CDR3 DNA sequence: TGCGCCAGCAGCGCGTCGACAGGGGGCAGGGGGGAGACCCAGTACTTC. Protein: CASSASTGGRGETQYF.

The chain uses TRBV9 and TRBJ1-3; 8 bases fit TRBD1. Per the germline V gene, CDR1 is SGDLS and CDR2 is YYNGEE. The CDR3 totals 17 residues. V shed 3 bases, J shed 0 bases, and the junction held 8 bases outside the gene matches. The CDR3 reads CASSGGRQGNSGNTIYF. The CDR3 nucleotides are TGTGCCAGCAGCGGGGGGAGACAGGGGAACTCTGGAAACACCATATATTTT.

This clone appeared a single time. The CDR3 region is CSAGGAGTDTQYF. Here the CDR3 DNA reads TGCAGCGCTGGGGGGGCAGGGACAGATACGCAGTATTTT. The chain uses TRBV29-1 and TRBJ2-3, with D maybe TRBD2 (7 bases). The germline gives CDR1 SQVTM, CDR2 ANQGSEA. V lost 7 bases, J lost 3 bases, and 14 bases lay in between. This CDR3 comprises 13 residues.